This T cell receptor beta chain stems from a study of Graves' ophthalmopathy and Graves' hyperthyroidism. As for the study in general: No treatment had been given when peripheral blood was collected at initial diagnosis.

As regards this clonotype: Its antigen remains unidentified.

Study-level results: Ophthalmopathy cases were distinguished from stable hyperthyroidism by a 13-signature model, reaching approximately 87% sensitivity and about 81% specificity. Most thyroid clonotypes with frequency above 0.001 were detected in blood too. With a specificity of just under 75% and a sensitivity of about 71%, the model predicted ophthalmopathy progression.

The TCR beta CDR3 regions underwent amplification from RNA transcripts. The first round was an RT-PCR with HTBI primers, and the second round was a multiplex PCR. TCRdb reprocessed the multiplex PCR reads via MiXCR and lists one record per CDR3 protein. The sample has some 750,000 distinct CDR3 sequences; roughly 40% are singletons. V gave up 5 bases and J gave up 5 bases, with 12 bases separating them. This CDR3 spans 14 amino acids. Germline V lookup: CDR1 SGHTA, CDR2 FQGNSA. The chain links TRBV7-2 to TRBJ1-4; D remains unclear. This clonotype originated in an adult man with Graves' ophthalmopathy. Input material: peripheral blood. The CDR3 region is CASSTGYSNEKLFF. The DNA for the CDR3 is TGTGCCAGCAGCACCGGGTATTCGAATGAAAAACTGTTTTTT.